This T cell receptor beta chain was sequenced during a study of post-analysis software for immune sequencing data. Study outcomes and limitations: Under F measure analysis, samples from one preparation batch co-clustered strongly. Patients with multiple sclerosis recorded significantly lower normalized Chao1 diversity than controls, the study found. Controls showed lower frequencies than patients for 5 or 6 TRBV segments, and TRBV5-6, TRBV5-1 and TRBV20-1 were among these.

The CDR3 consists of 16 residues. Germline loops: CDR1 SGHVS, CDR2 FQNEAQ. Trimming took 3 bases from V and 3 from J, leaving 15 bases between them. Unique molecular identifiers featured in each of the TCR beta cDNA libraries. Each CDR3 protein is one row after TCRdb ran MiXCR on the PCR reads. The sample has over 150,000 distinct CDR3 sequences; 30% are singletons. This clonotype was seen just once. Its antigen is still unknown. The sample comprised blood. J is TRBJ1-3 and V is TRBV7-8; D is possibly TRBD1 (5 bases). The clonotype comes from a girl aged 5-17 years with multiple sclerosis. The CDR3 loop reads CASSFPGGGDGNTIYF. Here the CDR3 DNA reads TGTGCCAGCAGCTTCCCCGGGGGAGGAGATGGAAACACCATATATTTT.